The 20 T cell receptor beta chains in this list originate from one sample, sequenced in a study of T cells in Graves' hyperthyroidism and ophthalmopathy. The TCR beta CDR3 regions underwent amplification using RNA transcripts as the source. An initial round of RT-PCR targeting the TCR CDR3 relied on the HTBI primer set. A single record per CDR3 protein comes from TCRdb applying MiXCR to the multiplex PCR reads. This table holds around 190,000 distinct CDR3 sequences, about 17% found once. The sample was blood. The source of these receptors is a woman in her forties or fifties with Graves' hyperthyroidism.

V usage is TRBV3-1 and J usage is TRBJ2-2; 8 bases fit TRBD2. This CDR3 comprises 17 residues. CDR1 is LGHDT and CDR2 is YNNKEL in the germline V gene (reference sequence). J lost 5 bases, V lost 2 bases, and 10 bases had no gene match. For the CDR3, the DNA is TGTGCCAGCAGCCAACCAGCCGGGACTAGGGGGACCGGGGAGCTGTTTTTT. Its protein is CASSQPAGTRGTGELFF.

This clonotype was detected only a few times. This rearrangement joins TRBV20-1 to TRBJ2-3; 7 nucleotides match TRBD1. This CDR3 is built from 17 residues. J gave up 4 bases and V 3 bases, and 16 bases lay outside the gene matches. Germline V gene data show CDR1 as DFQATT and CDR2 as SNEGSKA (reference sequence). This chain's CDR3 is CSASPPQGQRLPDTQYF. As DNA, the CDR3 is TGCAGTGCTAGTCCCCCACAGGGACAGCGCCTCCCAGATACGCAGTATTTT.

This clonotype was counted ten times or more. The J gene is TRBJ2-2, the V gene TRBV6-2 or TRBV6-3; 8 bases match TRBD2. The CDR3 runs 14 residues. Germline trimming cut 8 bases from V and 7 bases from J; bases unmatched to any gene: 9. Germline V gene data show CDR1 as MNHEY and CDR2 as SVGEGT. The CDR3 protein is CASSDRGGFGELFF. The CDR3 DNA reads TGTGCCAGCTCGGACCGGGGGGGCTTCGGGGAGCTGTTTTTT.

This clonotype showed up many times. The rearrangement joins TRBV27 to TRBJ2-5, with TRBD1 as a possible D gene (5 bases). V lost 11 bases to trimming and J lost 4 bases, with 17 bases between them. This CDR3 has 13 amino acids. Germline lookup yields CDR1 MNHEY and CDR2 SMNVEV (reference sequence). CDR3 sequence: CASSDWGSETQYF. CDR3 DNA sequence: TGTGCCTCGTCCGACTGGGGCTCAGAGACCCAGTACTTC.

This clonotype has a count of ten or more. The rearrangement joins TRBV20-1 to TRBJ2-3; TRBD2 agrees at 8 bases. Per the germline V gene, CDR1 is DFQATT and CDR2 is SNEGSKA (reference sequence). V shed 2 bases, J shed 4 bases, and the junction held 8 bases outside the gene matches. The CDR3 consists of 15 residues. For the CDR3, the DNA is TGCAGTGCTAGATCCCGGGGGGGCCGATCAGATACGCAGTATTTT. The encoded protein is CSARSRGGRSDTQYF.

At least ten counts were recorded for this clonotype. The rearrangement joins TRBV25-1 to TRBJ2-7; 10 nucleotides agree with TRBD1. Germline V CDR1 and CDR2: MGHDK, SYGVNS. This CDR3 has 15 amino acids. Germline trimming cut 6 bases from V and 2 bases from J; bases unmatched to any gene: 7. CDR3 sequence (DNA): TGTGCCAGCAGCGACCGGGACAGGGGAACCTACGAGCAGTACTTC. Its protein product is CASSDRDRGTYEQYF.

V gene TRBV7-9 combines with J gene TRBJ2-1; 9 positions match TRBD2. Per the germline V gene, CDR1 is SEHNR and CDR2 is FQNEAQ (reference sequence). The CDR3 loop spans 15 amino acids. V trimming: 1 base; J trimming: 6 bases; junction bases outside the gene matches: 4. CDR3 sequence: CASSLDSGGINEQFF. Here the CDR3 DNA reads TGTGCCAGCAGCTTAGACAGCGGGGGGATCAATGAGCAGTTCTTC.

This clonotype was seen repeatedly, ten times or more. The CDR3 region has the DNA TGCAGTGCTATTCCGGGTGGGGGGACTGAAGCTTTCTTT. The encoded protein is CSAIPGGGTEAFF. The chain employs TRBV20-1 and TRBJ1-1; TRBD1 might be the D (5 bases). V was trimmed by 4 bases and J by 5 bases, leaving 14 bases between them. The CDR3 contains 13 residues. The germline CDR1 and CDR2 sequences are DFQATT and SNEGSKA (reference sequence).

This chain connects TRBV20-1 to TRBJ1-3; D is uncertain. CDR1 and CDR2 (germline): DFQATT, SNEGSKA (reference sequence). This CDR3 has 14 amino acids. V was clipped by 0 bases and J by 8 bases, with 14 bases between them. The CDR3 here is CSARDQFLGDTIYF. As DNA, the CDR3 is TGCAGTGCTAGAGATCAATTCCTTGGGGACACCATATATTTT.

The genes are TRBV20-1 and TRBJ1-6; D remains ambiguous. The CDR3 is 15 residues long. Trimming took off 0 bases at V and 8 bases at J, with 14 bases between the two ends. Per the germline V gene, CDR1 is DFQATT and CDR2 is SNEGSKA (reference sequence). For the CDR3, the DNA is TGCAGTGCTAGAGATTCCCCAGATCACTATTCACCCCTCCACTTT. Translation gives CSARDSPDHYSPLHF.

This clonotype appeared many times. The chain recombines TRBV10-3 with TRBJ2-7, with D hard to call. Trimming shortened V by 7 bases and J by 2 bases, and 15 bases separated the two germline ends. Germline V gene sequence: CDR1 ENHRY, CDR2 SYGVKD. The CDR3 has 14 amino acids. The CDR3 loop reads CAITSSKQPYEQYF. The CDR3 DNA reads TGTGCCATCACATCCTCTAAACAGCCCTACGAGCAGTACTTC.

This clonotype was observed at least ten times. V and J are TRBV28 and TRBJ1-3; 7 bases are a match to TRBD1. The germline V gene encodes CDR1 MDHEN and CDR2 SYDVKM. J was trimmed by 0 bases and V by 7 bases; bases with no gene match: 6. The CDR3 sequence is 15 residues long. CDR3 in amino acids: CASNLDRTSGNTIYF. In nucleotides, the CDR3 is TGTGCCAGCAATCTGGACAGGACCTCTGGAAACACCATATATTTT.

This clonotype showed up many times. The chain employs TRBV20-1 and TRBJ2-2; possibly TRBD2 for D (5 bases). CDR3 length: 11 residues. CDR1 and CDR2 from the germline V gene are DFQATT and SNEGSKA (reference sequence). The CDR3 protein is CGGLNTGELFF. The DNA of the CDR3 is TGCGGCGGGCTAAACACCGGGGAGCTGTTTTTT.

This clonotype was observed many times. V and J are TRBV28 and TRBJ2-3, with TRBD2 matching 11 bases. Germline V gene lookup returns CDR1 MDHEN and CDR2 SYDVKM. The CDR3 covers 15 residues. The J segment lost 2 bases and the V segment lost 7 bases, leaving 5 bases of the junction unmatched. The CDR3 here is CASTSSGGYTDTQYF. The CDR3 nucleotides read TGTGCCAGCACCTCTAGCGGGGGGTACACAGATACGCAGTATTTT.

This clonotype showed up many times. In DNA form, the CDR3 reads TGTGCCAGCAGCTTAACGAGCGGGGGCGGGAGCTCTGGAAACACCATATATTTT. Translated: CASSLTSGGGSSGNTIYF. The chain combines TRBV7-3 with TRBJ1-3; D may be TRBD1 (6 bases). Trimming stripped 0 bases from V and 0 bases from J, with 15 bases between. Germline V lookup: CDR1 SGHTA, CDR2 FQGTGA. The CDR3 is 18 residues long.

At least ten counts were recorded for this clonotype. V gene TRBV20-1 combines with J gene TRBJ2-1; a weak D match, TRBD1 (6 bases). The V end lost 3 bases, the J end lost 4 bases, and 13 bases lay between the germline ends. CDR1 is DFQATT and CDR2 is SNEGSKA in the germline V gene (reference sequence). This CDR3 has 14 residues. Written as DNA, the CDR3 is TGCAGTGCTAGCCGCAGGGGAAGGTACAATGAGCAGTTCTTC. This translates into CSASRRGRYNEQFF.

This clonotype was counted ten times or more. V usage is TRBV19 and J usage is TRBJ1-2, with D perhaps matching TRBD1 (5 bases). CDR1 is LNHDA and CDR2 is SQIVND in the germline V gene (reference sequence). With 7 bases removed from V and 8 bases from J, the gap between germline ends came to 17 bases. The CDR3 is 13 residues long. The CDR3 DNA reads TGTGCCAGTACCTTGACAGATAGTAACGGCTACACCTTC. Its translation: CASTLTDSNGYTF.

This clonotype has just a few counts. The chain carries TRBV6-1 and TRBJ1-4, with D hard to call. This CDR3 has 14 residues. Germline V gene data show CDR1 as MNHNS and CDR2 as SASEGT. The germline V and J ends were trimmed by 6 bases and 8 bases, with 16 bases remaining between them. CDR3 DNA: TGTGCCAGCAGCCAAGGAAGAGGGAGAGAAAAACTGTTTTTT. It codes for CASSQGRGREKLFF.

This clonotype was counted ten times or more. The CDR3 region is CATSRGANTYEQYF. The DNA of the CDR3 is TGTGCCACCAGCAGAGGGGCGAACACCTACGAGCAGTACTTC. The chain recombines TRBV15 with TRBJ2-7; D gene uncertain. The CDR3 has 14 residues. Trimming took off 1 base at V and 2 bases at J, with 9 bases between the two ends. Germline CDR1 reads LNHNV; CDR2 reads YYDKDF (reference sequence).

This rearrangement joins TRBV7-9 to TRBJ2-3, with 10 bases fitting TRBD1. The CDR3 covers 17 residues. J was trimmed by 0 bases and V by 0 bases; bases with no gene match: 3. Germline CDR1 reads SEHNR; CDR2 reads FQNEAQ (reference sequence). CDR3 in amino acids: CASSLAGTGASTDTQYF. The CDR3 bases are TGTGCCAGCAGCTTAGCGGGGACAGGGGCTAGCACAGATACGCAGTATTTT.